The entry below gives a single T cell receptor (beta chain) sequence along with its context. Its antigen is still unknown. Per-nucleotide qualities are absent, and no much larger clonotype sits a single base away. This sample was included in a study of PD-L1 blockade in urothelial cancer (dated by TCRdb to the late 2010s). Background for the entire study: Therapy was started around 2014 for all patients, and atezolizumab 1,200 mg was administered intravenously every 3 weeks. Roughly 9 patients reached durable clinical benefit, while about 19 patients did not. Approximately 30 patients had pretreatment blood TCR-seq, around 25 had at least one posttreatment blood collection, and around 25 had tumor TCR-seq. In the same patients, pretreatment tumors underwent whole exome sequencing and RNA sequencing in addition to TCR sequencing. Blood samples yielded a median of approximately 150,000 T cells and approximately 83,000 unique TCRs, with median clonality roughly 0.085. An ECOG performance status of 0 or 1 was recorded for the patients, and 0 to 3 prior chemotherapy regimens had been received by the patients. Durable clinical benefit meant progression-free survival longer than 6 months, and TCR features were also tested against progression-free and overall survival. The study, an exploratory multi-omic analysis, examined somatic, immune and clinical correlates of response to PD-L1 blockade with atezolizumab in urothelial cancer. Pretreatment tumor samples and matched peripheral blood, collected serially before and after atezolizumab treatment, underwent TCR sequencing. About 85% of the roughly 29 patients were identified as males with urothelial cancer of bladder origin, and a prior smoking history was reported by 18 of 29 patients. Blood samples were analyzed 3 weeks after the start of treatment (second dose) and 6 weeks after the start of treatment. Overall study outcomes, separate from this receptor: Small sample size (n ≈ 29) and many exploratory analyses mean the results are intended to be hypothesis-generating. A pretreatment peripheral blood TCR clonality below the median was linked to improved progression-free and overall survival. Patients with durable benefit showed greater expansion of tumor-associated TCR clones in peripheral blood 3 weeks after starting treatment (n = 22, p = 0.022).

To estimate absolute template abundance from read counts, synthetic TCR analog templates were spiked into each PCR. TCRbeta CDR3 regions were amplified from genomic DNA with bias-controlled V and J gene primers using the immunoSEQ assay. Sequencing of rearranged TCRbeta segments was performed at approximately 20X coverage. Processing in the source paper ran as follows. Sequencing errors were corrected by clustering, and CDR3s were annotated against IMGT so that V, D and J genes could be assigned. Downstream analyses used only productive TCRbeta rearrangements and left out out-of-frame or stop-codon sequences. Clonality was computed as one minus Shannon entropy normalized by the log of the number of unique productive sequences. Fisher's exact test with Benjamini-Hochberg correction, at a threshold of adjusted p below 0.01, was used to find clones that differed between time points or between blood and tumor. In TCRdb, the immuneACCESS table is reduced to in-frame sequences with V and J assigned. These tables do not hold every clone; where another copy was compared, an unresolved V gene accounts for under half, and the others remain unexplained. V and J calls and clone size are copied from that table; D and trimming were computed from the DNA. The sample table holds tens of thousands of clones, of which 85% to 90% were seen once. 1.5% to 2% of the sample is taken by the ten largest.

The time point label of this sample denotes: pretreatment peripheral blood. A cohort of approximately 30 patients with locally advanced or metastatic urothelial carcinoma, treated at Memorial Sloan Kettering on a trial protocol, was included. Peripheral blood mononuclear cells were collected pretreatment and during treatment, with between 1 and 8 total time points per patient. The Qiagen DNeasy Blood extraction kit was used to purify genomic DNA from total PBMCs and tumor samples. PBMCs were collected pretreatment and during treatment and were isolated and stored as previously described. The sequence came from a man aged 60 to 69 with urothelial cancer. Sequencing used PBMCs, obtained around atezolizumab (anti-PD-L1) treatment.

CDR3 loop: CASSRAGRFAGELFF. The bases are TGCGCCAGCAGCCGGGCAGGGAGGTTCGCCGGGGAGCTGTTTTTT. The chain is assembled from TRBV4-1 and TRBJ2-2; TRBD2 is possibly the D segment (6 matching bases). Inclusive of the bounding cysteine and phenylalanine, the CDR3 is 15 residues long. Left in the record is the CDR3 DNA by itself, 45 bases read in frame from the first base. V loses 4 bases of germline sequence and J loses 6 bases, and the interval between the two ends is 15 bases. CDR1 MGHRA and CDR2 YSYEKL are derived from the germline V gene.